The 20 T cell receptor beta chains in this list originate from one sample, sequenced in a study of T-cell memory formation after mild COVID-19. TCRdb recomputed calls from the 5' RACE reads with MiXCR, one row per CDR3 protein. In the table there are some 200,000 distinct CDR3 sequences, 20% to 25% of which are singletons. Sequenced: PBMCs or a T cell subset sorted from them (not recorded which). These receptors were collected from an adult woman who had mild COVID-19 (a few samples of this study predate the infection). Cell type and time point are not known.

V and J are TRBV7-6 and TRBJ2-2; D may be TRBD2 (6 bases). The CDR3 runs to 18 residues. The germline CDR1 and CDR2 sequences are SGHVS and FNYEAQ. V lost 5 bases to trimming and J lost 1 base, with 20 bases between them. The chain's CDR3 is CASSPGPRQGLNTGELFF. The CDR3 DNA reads TGTGCCAGCAGCCCCGGCCCCCGGCAGGGACTGAACACCGGGGAGCTGTTTTTT.

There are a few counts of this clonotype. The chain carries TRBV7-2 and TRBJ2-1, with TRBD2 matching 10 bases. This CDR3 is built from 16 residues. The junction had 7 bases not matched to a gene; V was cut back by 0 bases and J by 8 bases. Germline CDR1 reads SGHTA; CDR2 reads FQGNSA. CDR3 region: CASSLATLAGVDEQFF. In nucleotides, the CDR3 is TGTGCCAGCAGCTTAGCGACCCTAGCGGGAGTTGATGAGCAGTTCTTC. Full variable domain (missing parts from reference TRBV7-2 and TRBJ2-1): GAGVSQSPSNKVTEKGKDVELRCDPISGHTALYWYRQSLGQGLEFLIYFQGNSAPDKSGLPSDRFSAERTGGSVSTLTIQRTQQEDSAVYLCASSLATLAGVDEQFFGPGTRLTVL.

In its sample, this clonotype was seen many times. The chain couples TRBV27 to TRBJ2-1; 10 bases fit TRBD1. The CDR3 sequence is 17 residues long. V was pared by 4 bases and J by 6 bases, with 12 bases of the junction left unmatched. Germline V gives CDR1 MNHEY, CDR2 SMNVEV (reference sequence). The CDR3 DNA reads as TGTGCCAGCAGTTGGACAGGGGGGTCCCTTATTCTCAATGAGCAGTTCTTC. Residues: CASSWTGGSLILNEQFF.

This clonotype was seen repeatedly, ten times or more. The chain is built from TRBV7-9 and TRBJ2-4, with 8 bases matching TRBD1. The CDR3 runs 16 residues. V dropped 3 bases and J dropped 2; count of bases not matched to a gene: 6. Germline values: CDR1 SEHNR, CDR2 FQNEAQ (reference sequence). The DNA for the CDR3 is TGTGCCAGCAGCTTTACGACAGGGGTCACCAAAAACATTCAGTACTTC. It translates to CASSFTTGVTKNIQYF.

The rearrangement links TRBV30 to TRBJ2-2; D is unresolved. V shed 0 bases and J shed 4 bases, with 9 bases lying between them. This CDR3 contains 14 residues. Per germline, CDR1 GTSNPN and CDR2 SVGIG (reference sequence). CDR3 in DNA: TGTGCCTGGAGTGTACGCATCGGCACCGGGGAGCTGTTTTTT. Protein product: CAWSVRIGTGELFF.

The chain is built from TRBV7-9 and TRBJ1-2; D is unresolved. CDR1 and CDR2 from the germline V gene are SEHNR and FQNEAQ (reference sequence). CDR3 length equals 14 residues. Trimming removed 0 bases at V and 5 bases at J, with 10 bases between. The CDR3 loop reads CASSLASRAYGYTF. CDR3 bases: TGTGCCAGCAGCTTAGCGTCCCGGGCGTATGGCTACACCTTC.

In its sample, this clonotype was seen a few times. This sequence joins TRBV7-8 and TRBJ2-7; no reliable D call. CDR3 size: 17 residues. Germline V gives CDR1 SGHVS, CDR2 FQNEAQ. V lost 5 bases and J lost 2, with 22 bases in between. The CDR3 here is CASSPTWGSPHTYEQYF. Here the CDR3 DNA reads TGTGCCAGCAGCCCAACGTGGGGTTCTCCACATACCTACGAGCAGTACTTC.

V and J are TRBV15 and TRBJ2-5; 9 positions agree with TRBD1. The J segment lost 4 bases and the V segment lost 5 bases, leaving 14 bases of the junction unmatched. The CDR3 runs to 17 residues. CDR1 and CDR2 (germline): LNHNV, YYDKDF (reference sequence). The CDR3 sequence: CATSGGQGWERGETQYF. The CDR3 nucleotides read TGTGCCACCAGCGGAGGACAGGGGTGGGAACGTGGAGAGACCCAGTACTTC.

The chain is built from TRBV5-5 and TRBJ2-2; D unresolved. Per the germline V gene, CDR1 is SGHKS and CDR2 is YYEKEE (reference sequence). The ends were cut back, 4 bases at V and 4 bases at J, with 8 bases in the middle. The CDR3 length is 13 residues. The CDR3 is CASSPESTGELFF. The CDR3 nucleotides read TGTGCCAGCAGCCCGGAATCCACCGGGGAGCTGTTTTTT. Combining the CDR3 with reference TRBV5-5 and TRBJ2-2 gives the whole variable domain DAGVTQSPTHLIKTRGQQVTLRCSPISGHKSVSWYQQVLGQGPQFIFQYYEKEERGRGNFPDRFSARQFPNYSSELNVNALLLGDSALYLCASSPESTGELFFGEGSRLTVL.

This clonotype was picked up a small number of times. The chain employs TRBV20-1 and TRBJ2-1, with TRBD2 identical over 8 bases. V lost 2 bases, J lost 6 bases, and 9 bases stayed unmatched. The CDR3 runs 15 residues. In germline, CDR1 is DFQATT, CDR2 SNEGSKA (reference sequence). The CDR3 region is CSARSYSGDGNEQFF. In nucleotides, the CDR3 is TGCAGTGCTAGATCCTATAGCGGGGACGGCAATGAGCAGTTCTTC.

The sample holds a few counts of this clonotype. In DNA form, the CDR3 reads TGTGCCACCTCGGAGACTATAACCCTCGTGGACATTCAGTACTTC. Its protein product is CATSETITLVDIQYF. The J gene is TRBJ2-4, the V gene TRBV15; D is perhaps TRBD2 (5 bases). The CDR3 has 15 amino acids. CDR1 is LNHNV, CDR2 YYDKDF, per germline (reference sequence). V lost 8 bases to trimming and J lost 8 bases, with 22 bases between them.

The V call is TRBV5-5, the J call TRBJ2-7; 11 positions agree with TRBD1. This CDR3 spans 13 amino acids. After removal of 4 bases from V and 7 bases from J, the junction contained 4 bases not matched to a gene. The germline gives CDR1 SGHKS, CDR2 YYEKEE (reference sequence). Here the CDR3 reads CASSPGTGGEQYF. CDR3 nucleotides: TGTGCCAGCAGCCCGGGGACAGGGGGTGAGCAGTACTTC. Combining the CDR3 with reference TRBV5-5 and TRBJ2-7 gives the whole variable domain DAGVTQSPTHLIKTRGQQVTLRCSPISGHKSVSWYQQVLGQGPQFIFQYYEKEERGRGNFPDRFSARQFPNYSSELNVNALLLGDSALYLCASSPGTGGEQYFGPGTRLTVT.

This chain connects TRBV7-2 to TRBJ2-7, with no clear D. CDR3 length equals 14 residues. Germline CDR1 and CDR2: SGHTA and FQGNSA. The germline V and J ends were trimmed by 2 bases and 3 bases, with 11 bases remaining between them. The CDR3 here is CASSLTDWDYEQYF. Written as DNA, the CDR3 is TGTGCCAGCAGCTTAACAGATTGGGACTACGAGCAGTACTTC.

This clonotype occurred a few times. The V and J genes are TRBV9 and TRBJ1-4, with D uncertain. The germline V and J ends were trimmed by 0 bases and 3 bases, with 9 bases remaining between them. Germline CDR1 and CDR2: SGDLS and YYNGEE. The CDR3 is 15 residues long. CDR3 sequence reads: CASSVDMGSNEKLFF. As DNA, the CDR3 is TGTGCCAGCAGCGTAGATATGGGATCTAATGAAAAACTGTTTTTT. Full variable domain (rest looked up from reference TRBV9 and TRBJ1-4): DSGVTQTPKHLITATGQRVTLRCSPRSGDLSVYWYQQSLDQGLQFLIQYYNGEERAKGNILERFSAQQFPDLHSELNLSSLELGDSALYFCASSVDMGSNEKLFFGSGTQLSVL.

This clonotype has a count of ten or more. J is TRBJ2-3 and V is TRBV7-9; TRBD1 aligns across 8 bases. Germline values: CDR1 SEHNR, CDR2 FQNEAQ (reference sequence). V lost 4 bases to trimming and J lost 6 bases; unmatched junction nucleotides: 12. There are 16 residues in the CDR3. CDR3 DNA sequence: TGTGCCAGCAGCTCTTGGGTGACAGGGGTTTCGGATACGCAGTATTTT. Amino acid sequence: CASSSWVTGVSDTQYF.

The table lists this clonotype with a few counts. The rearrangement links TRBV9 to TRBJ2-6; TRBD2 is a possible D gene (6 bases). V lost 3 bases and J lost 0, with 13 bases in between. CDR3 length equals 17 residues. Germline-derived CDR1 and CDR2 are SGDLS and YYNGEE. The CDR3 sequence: CASSDGLNTSGANVLTF. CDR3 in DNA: TGTGCCAGCAGCGACGGACTAAATACCTCTGGGGCCAACGTCCTGACTTTC. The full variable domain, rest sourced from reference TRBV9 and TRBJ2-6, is DSGVTQTPKHLITATGQRVTLRCSPRSGDLSVYWYQQSLDQGLQFLIQYYNGEERAKGNILERFSAQQFPDLHSELNLSSLELGDSALYFCASSDGLNTSGANVLTFGAGSRLTVL.

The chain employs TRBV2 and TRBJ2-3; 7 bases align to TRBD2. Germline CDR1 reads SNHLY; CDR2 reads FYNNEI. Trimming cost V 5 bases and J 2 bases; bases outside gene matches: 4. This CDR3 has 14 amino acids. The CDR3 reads CASSPGTNTDTQYF. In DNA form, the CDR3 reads TGTGCCAGCAGTCCCGGGACTAACACAGATACGCAGTATTTT. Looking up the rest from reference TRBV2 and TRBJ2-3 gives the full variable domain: EPEVTQTPSHQVTQMGQEVILRCVPISNHLYFYWYRQILGQKVEFLVSFYNNEISEKSEIFDDQFSVERPDGSNFTLKIRSTKLEDSAMYFCASSPGTNTDTQYFGPGTRLTVL.

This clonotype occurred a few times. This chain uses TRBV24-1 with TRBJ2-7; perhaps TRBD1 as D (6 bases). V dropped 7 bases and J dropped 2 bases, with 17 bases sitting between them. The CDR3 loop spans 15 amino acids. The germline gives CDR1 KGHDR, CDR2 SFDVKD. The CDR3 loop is CATSPREGHPYEQYF. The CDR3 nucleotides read TGTGCCACCAGCCCACGTGAGGGACATCCCTACGAGCAGTACTTC.

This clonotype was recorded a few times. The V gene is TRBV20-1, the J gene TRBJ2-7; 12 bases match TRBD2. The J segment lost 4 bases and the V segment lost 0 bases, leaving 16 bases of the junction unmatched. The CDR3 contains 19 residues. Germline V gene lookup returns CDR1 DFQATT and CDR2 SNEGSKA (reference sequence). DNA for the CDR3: TGCAGTGCTAGAGATCTGGGGACTAGCGGGTTCCCTAGGCCTTACGAGCAGTACTTC. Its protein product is CSARDLGTSGFPRPYEQYF.

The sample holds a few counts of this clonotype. CDR3 region: CAISETSGLNEQFF. The DNA for the CDR3 is TGTGCCATCAGTGAAACTAGCGGACTCAATGAGCAGTTCTTC. The rearrangement uses TRBV10-3 and TRBJ2-1, with TRBD2 identical over 8 bases. Germline values: CDR1 ENHRY, CDR2 SYGVKD. The CDR3 contains 14 residues. V shed 3 bases, J shed 6 bases, and the junction held 4 bases outside the gene matches.